The next 18 T cell receptor beta chains were all read from a single sample in a study of a mutant IDH1 vaccine in newly diagnosed glioma. Which antigens these TCRs recognize remains unknown. Data came from immunoSEQ multiplex PCR; TCRdb stores just in-frame clones and leaves some out. The profile shows some 42,000 clones, around 82% of them singletons. Specified time point: week 47, end of study. Every single dose of the vaccine, 300 ug of mutant IDH1 20-mer peptide, came with topical imiquimod. The starting material was PBMCs, obtained from a glioma patient whose treatment included an IDH1 peptide vaccine. Receptor source: a man aged 18 to 30 with glioma. Some clones in this sample may be carry-over from other donors' samples.

The count of this clone is one. The chain links TRBV9 to TRBJ2-7; 9 positions agree with TRBD1. The CDR3 is made up of 16 amino acids. After removal of 0 bases from V and 5 bases from J, the junction contained 9 bases not matched to a gene. CDR1 SGDLS and CDR2 YYNGEE come from the germline V gene. Here the CDR3 DNA reads TGTGCCAGCAGCGTAGGAATAGGGACAGGGCCCCACGAGCAGTACTTC. It is translated as CASSVGIGTGPHEQYF. Complete variable domain (other parts from reference TRBV9 and TRBJ2-7): DSGVTQTPKHLITATGQRVTLRCSPRSGDLSVYWYQQSLDQGLQFLIQYYNGEERAKGNILERFSAQQFPDLHSELNLSSLELGDSALYFCASSVGIGTGPHEQYFGPGTRLTVT.

This chain uses TRBV28 with TRBJ2-7, with D unresolved. The CDR3 runs 11 residues. Germline V gene sequence: CDR1 MDHEN, CDR2 SYDVKM. V lost 2 bases and J lost 4, with 3 bases in between. The CDR3: CASSLGYEQYF. CDR3 DNA sequence: TGTGCCAGCAGTTTAGGGTACGAGCAGTACTTC. Complete variable domain (other parts from reference TRBV28 and TRBJ2-7): DVKVTQSSRYLVKRTGEKVFLECVQDMDHENMFWYRQDPGLGLRLIYFSYDVKMKEKGDIPEGYSVSREKKERFSLILESASTNQTSMYLCASSLGYEQYFGPGTRLTVT.

The chain joins TRBV19 to TRBJ2-7; 11 bases agree with TRBD2. The germline V gene has CDR1 LNHDA and CDR2 SQIVND (reference sequence). CDR3 size: 13 residues. The V gene end was trimmed by 5 bases and the J gene end by 6 bases; junction bases not matched to a gene: 3. For the CDR3, the DNA is TGTGCCAGTAGTCACGGGACTAGCGGCGAGCAGTACTTC. Its translation is CASSHGTSGEQYF.

For the CDR3, the DNA is TGTGCCAGCAGCCCCGGACAGGGGGGGTTGGACACTGAAGCTTTCTTT. It encodes CASSPGQGGLDTEAFF. This chain connects TRBV7-8 to TRBJ1-1; 10 bases line up with TRBD1. This CDR3 region has 16 residues. V shed 5 bases and J 3 bases; nucleotides not matched to a gene: 9. The germline gives CDR1 SGHVS, CDR2 FQNEAQ.

This rearrangement joins TRBV6-6 to TRBJ2-7; 7 nucleotides align to TRBD1. The CDR3 covers 12 residues. V lost 6 bases, J lost 3 bases, and 2 bases stayed unmatched. Germline loops: CDR1 MNHNY, CDR2 SVGAGI (reference sequence). CDR3 in amino acids: CASRGTVYEQYF. The CDR3 DNA reads TGTGCCAGCAGGGGGACAGTCTACGAGCAGTACTTC.

The table lists this clone with a few counts. The rearrangement uses TRBV5-5 and TRBJ1-4, with D hard to call. This CDR3 spans 14 amino acids. The V end lost 0 bases, the J end lost 8 bases, and 11 bases lay between the germline ends. CDR1 is SGHKS, CDR2 YYEKEE, per germline (reference sequence). The DNA for the CDR3 is TGTGCCAGCAGCTTGGTTACTAAAACGGAAAAACTGTTTTTT. Its protein product is CASSLVTKTEKLFF.

V usage is TRBV6-5 and J usage is TRBJ1-1, with TRBD1 matching over 8 bases. CDR1 and CDR2 from the germline V gene are MNHEY and SVGAGI. The junction had 8 bases not matched to a gene; V was cut back by 4 bases and J by 4 bases. CDR3 length: 15 amino acids. As DNA, the CDR3 is TGTGCCAGCAGTTTCACCGGGACAGGTGTCACTGAAGCTTTCTTT. The encoded protein is CASSFTGTGVTEAFF.

The chain links TRBV27 to TRBJ1-2, with D hard to call. Germline V gene sequence: CDR1 MNHEY, CDR2 SMNVEV (reference sequence). The V gene lost 10 bases and the J gene lost 0 bases, with 12 bases spanning the gap. The CDR3 runs to 13 residues. DNA for the CDR3: TGTGCCACCCGGGTCTCAGCTAACTATGGCTACACCTTC. Amino acid sequence: CATRVSANYGYTF.

This clone was seen a handful of times. The chain has TRBV18 and TRBJ2-2; perhaps TRBD1 as D (5 bases). The CDR3 contains 17 residues. Between the trimmed V and J ends, which lost 1 base and 6 bases, there was a span of 18 bases. Per germline, CDR1 KGHSH and CDR2 LQKENI. The CDR3 reads CASSPLPTVFTPGELFF. CDR3 nucleotide sequence: TGTGCCAGCTCACCACTCCCGACAGTTTTCACCCCCGGGGAGCTGTTTTTT.

CDR3 sequence (DNA): TGTGCCAGCAGTTACCACCGTCGGGGGGGGACCTTC. Its translation: CASSYHRRGGTF. The chain links TRBV28 to TRBJ1-2; maybe TRBD1 (5 bases). Trimming left V 4 bases short and J 14 bases short, with 17 bases between. This CDR3 is built from 12 residues. Germline CDR1 reads MDHEN; CDR2 reads SYDVKM.

The CDR3 spells CASSETQGVYSNGELFF. The CDR3 DNA reads as TGTGCCAGCAGTGAAACACAGGGAGTGTATTCTAACGGGGAGCTGTTTTTT. The chain joins TRBV2 to TRBJ2-2; TRBD1 is a possible D gene (6 bases). Between the trimmed V and J ends, which lost 2 bases and 7 bases, there was a span of 20 bases. Germline V gene data show CDR1 as SNHLY and CDR2 as FYNNEI. The CDR3 is 17 amino acids.

The CDR3 region has the DNA TGTGCCTGGAGCGACAGGGGGGCAACATTTGAAGCTTTCTTT. This translates into CAWSDRGATFEAFF. This chain joins TRBV30 and TRBJ1-1; 9 bases are a match to TRBD1. CDR3 length: 14 amino acids. Trimming cost V 3 bases and J 7 bases; bases outside gene matches: 9. Germline-derived CDR1 and CDR2 are GTSNPN and SVGIG (reference sequence).

This chain joins TRBV4-3 and TRBJ2-3, with 13 nucleotides matching TRBD2. The CDR3 has 20 residues. Trimming cost V 0 bases and J 1 base; bases outside gene matches: 10. The germline V gene has CDR1 LGHNA and CDR2 YSLEER. The CDR3 DNA follows: TGCGCCAGCAGCCAAGATGCACTAGCGGGAGGGGGGGAGCGCACAGATACGCAGTATTTT. Protein product: CASSQDALAGGGERTDTQYF.

The table lists this clone with a count of one. The J gene is TRBJ2-7, the V gene TRBV6-5; no reliable D call. Germline V lookup: CDR1 MNHEY, CDR2 SVGAGI. The CDR3 contains 11 residues. V was cut by 4 bases and J by 3 bases, with 4 bases left in between. CDR3 DNA sequence: TGTGCCAGCAGTTCCTACTACGAGCAGTACTTC. This codes for CASSSYYEQYF.

This clone is classed as medium-sized (0.01 to 0.1%). V and J are TRBV7-9 and TRBJ1-5; TRBD1 matches at 7 bases. CDR1 and CDR2 from the germline V gene are SEHNR and FQNEAQ (reference sequence). The CDR3 totals 17 residues. V dropped 1 base and J dropped 5; count of bases not matched to a gene: 11. The DNA of the CDR3 is TGTGCCAGCAGCTTAGGCTGGGGGGACAGCTACGATCAGCCCCAGCATTTT. It yields the protein CASSLGWGDSYDQPQHF.

This clone was picked up a small number of times. The chain carries TRBV7-9 and TRBJ1-1, with D uncertain. Germline V gene lookup returns CDR1 SEHNR and CDR2 FQNEAQ (reference sequence). Trimming left V 1 base short and J 8 bases short, with 14 bases between. CDR3 size: 14 residues. Written as DNA, the CDR3 is TGTGCCAGCAGCTTAGTTTCGGCAACTCTAGAAGCTTTCTTT. Translation gives CASSLVSATLEAFF.

This clone has only a few counts. V and J are TRBV4-1 and TRBJ1-1; D not resolved. The CDR3 runs to 14 residues. Germline V gene sequence: CDR1 MGHRA, CDR2 YSYEKL. V shed 1 base and J shed 0 bases, with 6 bases lying between them. The chain's CDR3 is CASSQVPLNTEAFF. DNA for the CDR3: TGCGCCAGCAGCCAAGTTCCCCTGAACACTGAAGCTTTCTTT.

The gene calls are TRBV6-1 and TRBJ1-3, with D maybe TRBD1 (5 bases). Germline values: CDR1 MNHNS, CDR2 SASEGT. Between the trimmed V and J ends, which lost 2 bases and 4 bases, there was a span of 9 bases. CDR3 length equals 14 residues. The CDR3 DNA reads as TGTGCCAGCAGTGAACGGGGCAGGGGAAACACCATATATTTT. This translates into CASSERGRGNTIYF.